This TCR beta chain stems from a study of control samples from healthy donors and cancer patients. Libraries were prepared by immunoSEQ multiplex PCR; TCRdb keeps only in-frame clonotypes and omits some of them. The data hold 150,000 to 200,000 clones, with 70% to 90% observed a single time. The sequenced sample consisted of blood. The receptor was isolated from a woman aged 25 to 39 in good health.

The CDR3 coding sequence is TGTGCCAGCAGCCAAGGAGTGGCAGGAAGTACGGGCTACACCTTC. Translated, it gives CASSQGVAGSTGYTF. The V gene is TRBV3-1 (or the pseudogene TRBV3-2), the J gene TRBJ1-2, with D hard to call. The CDR3 has 15 residues. Germline values: CDR1 LGHDT, CDR2 YNNKEL (reference sequence). Trimming took off 1 base at V and 8 bases at J, with 17 bases between the two ends.